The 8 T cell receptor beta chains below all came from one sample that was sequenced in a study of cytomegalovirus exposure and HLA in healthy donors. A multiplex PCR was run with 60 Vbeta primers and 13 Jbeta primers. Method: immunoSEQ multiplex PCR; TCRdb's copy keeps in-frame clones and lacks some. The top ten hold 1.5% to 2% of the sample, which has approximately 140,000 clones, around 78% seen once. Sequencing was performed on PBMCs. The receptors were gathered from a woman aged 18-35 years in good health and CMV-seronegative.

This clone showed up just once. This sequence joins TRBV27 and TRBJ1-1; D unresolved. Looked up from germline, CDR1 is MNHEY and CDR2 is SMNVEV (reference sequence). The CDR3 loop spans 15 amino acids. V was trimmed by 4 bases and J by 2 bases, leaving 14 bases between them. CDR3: CASSSRQVFNTEAFF. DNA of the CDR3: TGTGCCAGCAGTTCAAGACAAGTCTTCAACACTGAAGCTTTCTTT.

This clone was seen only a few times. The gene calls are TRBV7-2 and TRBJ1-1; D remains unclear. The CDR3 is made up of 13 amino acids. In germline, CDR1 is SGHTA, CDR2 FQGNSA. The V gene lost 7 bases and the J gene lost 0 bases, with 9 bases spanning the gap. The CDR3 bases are TGTGCCAGCATCCGTGCGGTGAACACTGAAGCTTTCTTT. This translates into CASIRAVNTEAFF. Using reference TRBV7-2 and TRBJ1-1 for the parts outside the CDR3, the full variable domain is GAGVSQSPSNKVTEKGKDVELRCDPISGHTALYWYRQSLGQGLEFLIYFQGNSAPDKSGLPSDRFSAERTGGSVSTLTIQRTQQEDSAVYLCASIRAVNTEAFFGQGTRLTVV.

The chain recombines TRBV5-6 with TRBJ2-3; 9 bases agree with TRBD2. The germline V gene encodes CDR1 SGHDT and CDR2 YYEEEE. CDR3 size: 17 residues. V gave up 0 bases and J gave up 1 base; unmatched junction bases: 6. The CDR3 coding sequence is TGTGCCAGCAGCTTGGTTGGTAGCGGGGGAGGCACAGATACGCAGTATTTT. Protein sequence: CASSLVGSGGGTDTQYF.

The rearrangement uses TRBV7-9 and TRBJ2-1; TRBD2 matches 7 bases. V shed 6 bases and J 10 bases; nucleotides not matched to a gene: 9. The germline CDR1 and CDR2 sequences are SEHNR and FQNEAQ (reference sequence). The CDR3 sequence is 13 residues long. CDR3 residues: CASRRPLAPEQFF. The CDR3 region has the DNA TGTGCCAGCAGACGACCACTAGCGCCAGAGCAGTTCTTC.

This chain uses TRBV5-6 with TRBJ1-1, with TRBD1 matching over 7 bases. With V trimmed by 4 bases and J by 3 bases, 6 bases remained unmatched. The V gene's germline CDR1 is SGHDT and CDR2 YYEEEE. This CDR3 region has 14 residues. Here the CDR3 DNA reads TGTGCCAGCAGCCAGGGGGGTTGGGACACTGAAGCTTTCTTT. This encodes CASSQGGWDTEAFF. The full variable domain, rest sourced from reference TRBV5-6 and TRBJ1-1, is DAGVTQSPTHLIKTRGQQVTLRCSPKSGHDTVSWYQQALGQGPQFIFQYYEEEERQRGNFPDRFSGHQFPNYSSELNVNALLLGDSALYLCASSQGGWDTEAFFGQGTRLTVV.

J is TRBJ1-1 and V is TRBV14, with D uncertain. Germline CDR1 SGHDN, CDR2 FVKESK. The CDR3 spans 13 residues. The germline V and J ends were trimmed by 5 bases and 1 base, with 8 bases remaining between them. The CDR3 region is CASSRTRNTEAFF. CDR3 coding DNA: TGTGCCAGCAGCAGAACAAGGAACACTGAAGCTTTCTTT. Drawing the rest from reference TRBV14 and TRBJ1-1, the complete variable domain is EAGVTQFPSHSVIEKGQTVTLRCDPISGHDNLYWYRRVMGKEIKFLLHFVKESKQDESGMPNNRFLAERTGGTYSTLKVQPAELEDSGVYFCASSRTRNTEAFFGQGTRLTVV.

The CDR3 region is CASSALAGLGTGELFF. The CDR3 DNA reads as TGTGCCAGTAGTGCCCTAGCGGGGCTCGGAACCGGGGAGCTGTTTTTT. This sequence joins TRBV19 and TRBJ2-2; 9 bases agree with TRBD2. Germline CDR1 reads LNHDA; CDR2 reads SQIVND (reference sequence). The V gene end was trimmed by 5 bases and the J gene end by 5 bases; junction bases not matched to a gene: 9. The CDR3 contains 16 residues.

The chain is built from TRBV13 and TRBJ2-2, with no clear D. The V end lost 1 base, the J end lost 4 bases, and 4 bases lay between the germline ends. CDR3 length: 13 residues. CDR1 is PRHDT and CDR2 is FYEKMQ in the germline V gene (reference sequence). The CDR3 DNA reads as TGTGCCAGCAGCTTAGAGCCCACCGGGGAGCTGTTTTTT. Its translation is CASSLEPTGELFF.